Shown below are 6 T cell receptor beta chains from a single sample sequenced in a study of sequential checkpoint blockade in melanoma. Treatment meaning: randomized to nivolumab then ipilimumab (arm A) or the reverse (arm B). The method was immunoSEQ multiplex PCR; TCRdb's version includes in-frame clones alone and lacks a portion of them. Seen here are about 3,400 clones, over 20% observed once, and the top ten hold approximately 7.1%. This material consisted of tumor tissue (inferred from file names), taken from a patient given nivolumab and ipilimumab in sequence. These receptors all come from a human donor with melanoma.

This clone was seen a handful of times. The V gene is TRBV4-1, the J gene TRBJ1-4, with D tentatively TRBD1 (5 bases). This CDR3 spans 14 amino acids. Deletions cut 5 bases from V and 1 base from J, with 8 bases between. In germline, CDR1 is MGHRA, CDR2 YSYEKL. CDR3 residues: CASSSQGTNEKLFF. The CDR3 DNA sequence: TGCGCCAGCAGCTCTCAGGGAACTAATGAAAAACTGTTTTTT.

This clone is medium-sized. V usage is TRBV11-3 and J usage is TRBJ2-3, with 7 bases aligning to TRBD2. The ends lost 3 bases at V and 4 bases at J; junction bases unmatched: 10. This CDR3 comprises 16 residues. Germline V gene lookup returns CDR1 SGHNT and CDR2 YENEEA. CDR3 amino acids: CASSLERGGLADTQYF. The CDR3 nucleotides read TGTGCCAGCAGCTTGGAACGGGGAGGGTTGGCAGATACGCAGTATTTT.

V usage is TRBV5-1 and J usage is TRBJ2-6; D is undetermined. The CDR3 consists of 14 residues. V was shortened by 5 bases and J by 4 bases, with 10 bases between the two germline ends. Per the germline V gene, CDR1 is SGHRS and CDR2 is YFSETQ. CDR3 DNA sequence: TGCGCCAGCAGAGGTGCCACCGGGGCCAACGTCCTGACTTTC. Its translation is CASRGATGANVLTF. Drawing the rest from reference TRBV5-1 and TRBJ2-6, the complete variable domain is KAGVTQTPRYLIKTRGQQVTLSCSPISGHRSVSWYQQTPGQGLQFLFEYFSETQRNKGNFPGRFSGRQFSNSRSEMNVSTLELGDSALYLCASRGATGANVLTFGAGSRLTVL.

This clone was seen only a few times. The V gene is TRBV11-3, the J gene TRBJ1-5, with D perhaps matching TRBD1 (6 bases). V shed 5 bases and J shed 4 bases, with 15 bases lying between them. This CDR3 is built from 15 residues. In germline, CDR1 is SGHNT, CDR2 YENEEA. CDR3 DNA sequence: TGTGCCAGCAGCCCGTCCGGGACACAAAATCAGCCCCAGCATTTT. Its translation is CASSPSGTQNQPQHF.

There are many counts of this clone. The V call is TRBV11-3, the J call TRBJ1-1; 7 bases match TRBD1. V dropped 3 bases and J dropped 3; count of bases not matched to a gene: 13. Germline values: CDR1 SGHNT, CDR2 YENEEA. This CDR3 contains 17 residues. The CDR3 sequence: CASSFFPRAGTDTEAFF. In nucleotides, the CDR3 is TGTGCCAGCAGCTTCTTTCCGAGGGCCGGGACAGACACTGAAGCTTTCTTT.

This clone ranks as medium-sized. V and J are TRBV11-3 and TRBJ2-2; D gene uncertain. CDR1 and CDR2 from the germline V gene are SGHNT and YENEEA. Trimming took 2 bases from V and 6 from J, leaving 10 bases between them. The length of the CDR3 is 14 residues. The CDR3 DNA reads as TGTGCCAGCAGCTTACTAGGGTCAGCCGGGGAGCTGTTTTTT. It yields the protein CASSLLGSAGELFF.